This T cell receptor beta chain was captured by sequencing in a study of blood T cell repertoires in COVID-19. This table comes from immunoSEQ multiplex PCR, and its TCRdb copy is limited to in-frame clones, with some not included. The repertoire holds approximately 190,000 clones, with 90% as singletons. V gave up 2 bases and J gave up 1 base, with 10 bases separating them. There are 16 residues in the CDR3. Germline loops: CDR1 SGHRS, CDR2 YFSETQ. Sequencing was carried out using peripheral blood. The clonotype originates from a man in his fifties or sixties with acute or convalescent COVID-19. This rearrangement joins TRBV5-1 to TRBJ2-6, with D perhaps TRBD1 (5 bases). The CDR3: CASSLAQGSGANVLTF. In nucleotides, the CDR3 is TGCGCCAGCAGCTTAGCCCAGGGATCTGGGGCCAACGTCCTGACTTTC.